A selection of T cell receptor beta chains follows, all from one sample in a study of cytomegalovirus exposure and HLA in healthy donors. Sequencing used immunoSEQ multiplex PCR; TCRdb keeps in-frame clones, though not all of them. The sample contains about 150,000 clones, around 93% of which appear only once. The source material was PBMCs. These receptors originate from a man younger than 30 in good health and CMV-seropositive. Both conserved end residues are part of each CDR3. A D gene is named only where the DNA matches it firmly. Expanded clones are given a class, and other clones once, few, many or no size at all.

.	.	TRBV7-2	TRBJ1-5	CASSSSGTEGQPQHF	TGTGCCAGCAGCTCCTCCGGGACGGAGGGTCAGCCCCAGCATTTT
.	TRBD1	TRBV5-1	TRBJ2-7	CASSLTGDSYEQYF	TGCGCCAGCAGCTTGACAGGGGACTCCTACGAGCAGTACTTC
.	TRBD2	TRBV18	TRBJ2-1	CASSPGGLAGWPFF	TGTGCCAGCTCCCCCGGGGGACTAGCGGGATGGCCGTTCTTC
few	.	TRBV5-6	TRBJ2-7	CASSSSGGGQYEQYF	TGTGCCAGCAGCTCCAGCGGCGGAGGGCAGTACGAGCAGTACTTC
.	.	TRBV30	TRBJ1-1	CAWSADSRATEAFF	TGTGCCTGGAGTGCGGACAGTCGGGCCACTGAAGCTTTCTTT
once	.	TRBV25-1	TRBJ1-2	CASSESGTHRGYTF	TGTGCCAGCAGTGAAAGCGGGACACATCGGGGCTACACCTTC
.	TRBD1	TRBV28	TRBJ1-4	CASSQDRAFSSRKKLFF	TGTGCCAGCAGCCAGGACAGGGCTTTTTCCTCCAGGAAGAAACTGTTTTTT
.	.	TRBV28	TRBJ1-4	CASSSYATNEKLFF	TGTGCCAGCAGTTCTTATGCAACTAATGAAAAACTGTTTTTT
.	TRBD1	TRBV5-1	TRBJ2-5	CASRRGQGQETQYF	TGCGCCAGCAGGAGGGGACAGGGCCAAGAGACCCAGTACTTC
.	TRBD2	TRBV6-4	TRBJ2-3	CASSAGTSGPFTDTQYF	TGTGCCAGCAGTGCAGGGACTAGCGGGCCTTTCACAGATACGCAGTATTTT
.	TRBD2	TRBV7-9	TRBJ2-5	CASSLTSGPSETQYF	TGTGCCAGCAGCTTGACTAGCGGGCCATCAGAGACCCAGTACTTC
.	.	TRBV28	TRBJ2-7	CASSKGGSYEQYF	TGTGCCAGCAGTAAAGGGGGCTCCTACGAGCAGTACTTC
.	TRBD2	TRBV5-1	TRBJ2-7	CASSPGLADRREQYF	TGCGCCAGCAGCCCGGGACTAGCGGACCGGCGGGAGCAGTACTTC
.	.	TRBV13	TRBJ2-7	CASSLVEYEQYF	TGTGCCAGCAGCTTAGTAGAGTACGAGCAGTACTTC
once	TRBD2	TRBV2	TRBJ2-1	CASSGRGGSSSREQFF	TGTGCCAGCAGTGGCCGAGGCGGGAGCTCCTCTCGGGAGCAGTTCTTC
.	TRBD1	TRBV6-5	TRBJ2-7	CASSRGRGHEQYF	TGTGCCAGCAGTCGGGGCAGGGGGCACGAGCAGTACTTC
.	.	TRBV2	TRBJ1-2	CASREYGYTF	TGTGCCAGCAGGGAGTATGGCTACACCTTC
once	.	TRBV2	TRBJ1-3	CASSTGNTIYF	TGTGCCAGCAGCACTGGAAACACCATATATTTT
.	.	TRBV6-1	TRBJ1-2	CASSRQQPNYGYTF	TGTGCCAGCAGTAGACAGCAACCAAACTATGGCTACACCTTC
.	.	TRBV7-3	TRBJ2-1	CASSPSALPYNEQFF	TGTGCCAGCAGCCCATCAGCGTTACCCTACAATGAGCAGTTCTTC
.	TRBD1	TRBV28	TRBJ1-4	CASSFRQGAGKLFF	TGTGCCAGCAGTTTCAGGCAGGGGGCAGGAAAACTGTTTTTT
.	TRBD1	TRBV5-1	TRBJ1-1	CASSFTRDSSSKSRNTEAFF	TGCGCCAGCAGCTTTACCCGGGACAGCAGCTCCAAGAGTCGGAACACTGAAGCTTTCTTT
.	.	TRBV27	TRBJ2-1	CASSLSVHNEQFF	TGTGCCAGCAGTTTAAGCGTCCACAATGAGCAGTTCTTC
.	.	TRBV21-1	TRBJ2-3	CASRVASGTGNTDTQYF	.
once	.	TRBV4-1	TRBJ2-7	CASSQADRREQYF	TGCGCCAGCAGCCAAGCCGACAGGCGTGAGCAGTACTTC
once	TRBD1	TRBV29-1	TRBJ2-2	CSVEDPGQLSGELFF	TGCAGCGTTGAAGATCCGGGACAGCTCTCCGGGGAGCTGTTTTTT
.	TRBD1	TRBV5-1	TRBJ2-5	CASSRQGVEETQYF	TGCGCCAGCAGCCGACAGGGGGTGGAAGAGACCCAGTACTTC
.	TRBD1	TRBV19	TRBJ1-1	CASRPRGRRDEAFF	TGTGCCAGTAGGCCCAGGGGGCGCCGGGATGAAGCTTTCTTT
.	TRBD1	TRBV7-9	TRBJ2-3	CASSDQNRGNTDTQYF	TGTGCCAGCAGCGACCAAAACAGGGGGAACACAGATACGCAGTATTTT
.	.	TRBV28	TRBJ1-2	CASSLVPRVYGYTF	TGTGCCAGCAGTTTAGTACCCCGAGTCTATGGCTACACCTTC
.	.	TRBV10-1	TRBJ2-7	CANPRGDEQYF	TGCGCCAACCCCAGGGGGGACGAGCAGTACTTC
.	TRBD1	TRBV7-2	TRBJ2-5	CASSLSGTGGGRETQYF	TGTGCCAGCAGCTTATCCGGGACAGGGGGCGGCAGGGAGACCCAGTACTTC
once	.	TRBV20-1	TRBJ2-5	CSAARVETQYF	TGCAGTGCCGCACGCGTGGAGACCCAGTACTTC
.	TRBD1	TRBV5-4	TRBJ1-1	CASSQRQGGNTEAFF	TGTGCCAGCAGCCAGAGACAGGGGGGGAACACTGAAGCTTTCTTT
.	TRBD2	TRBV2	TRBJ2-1	CASSEGTSGFNEQFF	TGTGCCAGCAGTGAAGGGACTAGTGGGTTTAATGAGCAGTTCTTC
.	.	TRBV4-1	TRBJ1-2	CASSQSTGIGYTF	TGCGCCAGCAGCCAATCCACAGGCATCGGCTACACCTTC
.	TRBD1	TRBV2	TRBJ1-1	CASRDRTGNTEAFF	TGTGCCAGCAGGGACCGGACAGGGAACACTGAAGCTTTCTTT
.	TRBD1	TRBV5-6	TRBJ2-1	CASSLGGQGAPGVFF	TGTGCCAGCAGCTTGGGGGGACAGGGGGCGCCGGGAGTGTTCTTC
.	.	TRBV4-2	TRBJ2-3	CASSRIADGADTQYF	TGTGCCAGCAGCCGCATAGCGGATGGGGCGGATACGCAGTATTTT
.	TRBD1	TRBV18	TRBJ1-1	CASSRNRGLNTEAFF	TGTGCCAGCTCCCGCAACAGGGGCTTGAACACTGAAGCTTTCTTT
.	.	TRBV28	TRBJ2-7	CASSLSTGYEQYF	TGTGCCAGCAGTTTATCCACCGGCTACGAGCAGTACTTC
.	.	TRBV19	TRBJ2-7	CASSIDDRTLLPQYF	TGTGCCAGTAGTATAGATGACAGGACCCTACTACCCCAGTACTTC
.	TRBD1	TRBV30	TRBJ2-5	CAWSVRTGVVGETQYF	TGTGCCTGGAGTGTACGGACAGGTGTCGTCGGAGAGACCCAGTACTTC
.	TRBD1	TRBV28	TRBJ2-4	CASSDREAKNIQYF	TGTGCCAGCAGTGACAGGGAAGCCAAAAACATTCAGTACTTC
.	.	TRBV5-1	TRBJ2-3	CASTWAWEASTDTQYF	TGCGCCAGCACCTGGGCTTGGGAGGCTAGCACAGATACGCAGTATTTT
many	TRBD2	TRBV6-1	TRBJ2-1	CASRIGLGRNEQFF	TGTGCCAGCAGGATAGGACTAGGAAGGAATGAGCAGTTCTTC
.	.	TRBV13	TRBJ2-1	CASSSRVAEVLHEQFF	TGTGCCAGCAGCTCGAGGGTAGCGGAAGTTCTCCATGAGCAGTTCTTC
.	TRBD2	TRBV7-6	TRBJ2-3	CASSLGRTSGRTDTQYF	TGTGCCAGCAGCTTAGGGAGGACTAGCGGCCGCACAGATACGCAGTATTTT
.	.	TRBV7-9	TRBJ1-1	CASSSPIRDLTEAFF	TGTGCCAGCAGCTCCCCTATCAGGGATTTAACAGAAGCTTTCTTT
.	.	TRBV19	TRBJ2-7	CASSMGKQVHEQYF	TGTGCCAGTAGTATGGGCAAACAGGTCCACGAGCAGTACTTC
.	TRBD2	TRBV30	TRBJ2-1	CAWKFLSGSSSETGEQFF	TGTGCCTGGAAGTTTCTTAGCGGGAGTTCATCCGAAACCGGTGAGCAGTTCTTC
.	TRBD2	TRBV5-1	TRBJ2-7	CASSSRTRQYEQYF	TGCGCCAGCAGCTCAAGGACTAGACAGTACGAGCAGTACTTC
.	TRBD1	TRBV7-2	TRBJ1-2	CASRSTGADYGYTF	TGTGCCAGCAGGTCCACAGGGGCAGACTATGGCTACACCTTC
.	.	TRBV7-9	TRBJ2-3	CASSSLTSLTDTQYF	TGTGCCAGCAGCTCCCTGACTAGTTTGACAGATACGCAGTATTTT
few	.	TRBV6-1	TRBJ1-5	CASSEVSGQPQHF	TGTGCCAGCAGTGAAGTTAGTGGTCAGCCCCAGCATTTT
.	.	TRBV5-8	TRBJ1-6	CASSSGSGYNSPLHF	TGTGCCAGCAGCTCGGGGTCCGGCTATAATTCACCCCTCCACTTT
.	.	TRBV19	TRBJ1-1	CASSMGEVGRGNTEAFF	TGTGCCAGTAGTATGGGGGAGGTCGGTCGAGGGAACACTGAAGCTTTCTTT
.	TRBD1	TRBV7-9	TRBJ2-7	CASSLSGTGVSYEQYF	TGTGCCAGCAGCTTATCCGGGACAGGGGTTTCCTACGAGCAGTACTTC
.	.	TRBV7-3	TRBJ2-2	CASSLSGGDTGELFF	TGTGCCAGCAGCTTGAGTGGAGGCGACACCGGGGAGCTGTTTTTT